This TCR beta chain was sequenced in a study of blood T cell repertoires in COVID-19 (dated by TCRdb to the early 2020s). With respect to the entire study: Samples from collaborators originated in the United States, Italy and Spain and spanned both the acute and convalescent phases of COVID-19. Where available, HLA class I and class II types were obtained from metadata supplied by the sample provider rather than from assay-based typing. Samples came from the ongoing ImmuneRACE study (first 160 participants) plus 1,254 subjects from 6 global collaborators. Nearly every sample came with metadata listing a de-identified subject ID, COVID-19 status, age in years and sex. The material from the prospective study consisted of cDNA or gDNA derived from T cells, B-cell-depleted T cells, or PBMCs. Deeply sampled blood TCRbeta repertoires from subjects exposed to, actively infected with, or recovered from COVID-19 were included in the dataset. The repertoires were released in a freely available public database intended as a resource for research on the immune response to SARS-CoV-2. Summary of the overall study and its limitations: The quantity of clinical and demographic metadata differed by source and by participant and was supplied without curation.

One collaborating source in Seattle enrolled patients during active infection and followed them longitudinally through the course of disease. Whole blood was collected in K2EDTA tubes by collaborating institutions according to the institutions' own protocols. Collaborator samples were shipped for TCRbeta analysis as frozen whole blood, isolated PBMCs, or DNA extracted from either sample type. TCRbeta CDR3 regions were amplified from genomic DNA by means of the immunoSEQ Assay, a bias-controlled multiplex PCR. On the study's bioinformatics: The number of nucleated cells in each sample was estimated by amplification of reference gene primers within the assay. To quantify the absolute abundance of each unique TCRbeta CDR3 rearrangement, sequence reads were collapsed and filtered. For each sample, productive Simpson clonality was calculated by taking the square root of Simpson's diversity index across productive rearrangements. Drawn from immuneACCESS, this table holds only the in-frame rearrangements with V and J called that TCRdb kept. Clones are partly lost; checked studies trace under half to an unresolved V gene and leave the rest unexplained. Clone size and V and J calls were adopted from that table, with D and trimming inferred from the DNA. Within this sample are tens of thousands of clones, with 89% of them counted one time only. The ten largest clones add up to 2.7% of the sample.

Remarks on this clone: Which antigen it targets is not known. Per-base qualities were not stored, and no clone one base away is much larger.

In the germline V gene, CDR1 corresponds to MNHEY and CDR2 to SVGAGI. V trim: 7 bases; J trim: 8 bases; unmatched bases: 11. The CDR3 covers 15 residues, taking in both the cysteine and the phenylalanine. Only the CDR3 DNA is retained, 45 bases long and in frame from the first base. This receptor was identified in a man over 45 with COVID-19, enrolled during active disease. Sample: peripheral blood. The rearrangement combines TRBV6-5 with TRBJ1-4; the junction holds 9 bases that match TRBD1. This receptor has the CDR3 CASKTTGGAQEKLFF. Here is the DNA: TGTGCCAGCAAAACAACAGGGGGCGCCCAGGAAAAACTGTTTTTT.